This T cell receptor (beta chain) was sequenced in a study of blood T cell repertoires in COVID-19. Study summary: The origin of the acute and convalescent COVID-19 samples was the United States, Italy and Spain.

This clone was counted a single time. The cohort comprised adults aged roughly 18 to 100 years residing in about two dozen US areas. Here immunoSEQ multiplex PCR was the method, and the copy in TCRdb shows in-frame clones only, minus some. Of 350,000 to 450,000 clones listed, approximately 91% are singletons. Sequencing input: PBMCs or T cells enriched from blood (not recorded which). The origin of this receptor is a middle-aged woman who had been exposed to COVID-19.

CDR3 residues: CAISDNGVGLAHSYEQYF. CDR3 coding DNA: TGTGCCATCAGTGATAATGGGGTGGGACTAGCGCACTCCTACGAGCAGTACTTC. The rearrangement links TRBV10-3 to TRBJ2-7; TRBD2 matches 10 bases. Germline V lookup: CDR1 ENHRY, CDR2 SYGVKD. The ends lost 3 bases at V and 0 bases at J; junction bases unmatched: 11. This CDR3 has 18 amino acids.